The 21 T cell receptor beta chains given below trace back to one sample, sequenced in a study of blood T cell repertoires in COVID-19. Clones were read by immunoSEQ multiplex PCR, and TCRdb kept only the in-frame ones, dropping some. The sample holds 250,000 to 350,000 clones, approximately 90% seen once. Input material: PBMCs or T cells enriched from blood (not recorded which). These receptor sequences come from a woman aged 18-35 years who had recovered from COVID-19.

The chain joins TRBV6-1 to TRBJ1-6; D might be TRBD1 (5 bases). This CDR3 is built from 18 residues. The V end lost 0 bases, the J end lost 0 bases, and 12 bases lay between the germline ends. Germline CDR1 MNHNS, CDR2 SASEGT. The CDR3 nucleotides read TGTGCCAGCAGTGAAGCTAAGGGGTCGGACTCCTATAATTCACCCCTCCACTTT. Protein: CASSEAKGSDSYNSPLHF.

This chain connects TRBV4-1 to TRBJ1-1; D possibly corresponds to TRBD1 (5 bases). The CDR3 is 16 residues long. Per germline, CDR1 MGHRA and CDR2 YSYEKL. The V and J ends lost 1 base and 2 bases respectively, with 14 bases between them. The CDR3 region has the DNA TGCGCCAGCAGCCAAGCTGGAGTGACAGTCAACACTGAAGCTTTCTTT. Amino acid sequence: CASSQAGVTVNTEAFF.

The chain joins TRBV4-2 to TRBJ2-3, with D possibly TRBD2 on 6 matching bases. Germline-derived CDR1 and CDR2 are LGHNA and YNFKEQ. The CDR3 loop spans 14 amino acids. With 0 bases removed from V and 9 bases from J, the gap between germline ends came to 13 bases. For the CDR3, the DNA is TGTGCCAGCAGCCAAGATCGGACTATTGAAACGCAGTATTTT. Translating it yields CASSQDRTIETQYF.

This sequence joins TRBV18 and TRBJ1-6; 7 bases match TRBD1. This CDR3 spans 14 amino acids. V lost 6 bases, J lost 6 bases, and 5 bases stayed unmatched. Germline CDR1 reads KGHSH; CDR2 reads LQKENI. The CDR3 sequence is CASSRRDSNSPLHF. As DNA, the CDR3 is TGTGCCAGCTCCCGCCGGGACAGTAATTCACCCCTCCACTTT.

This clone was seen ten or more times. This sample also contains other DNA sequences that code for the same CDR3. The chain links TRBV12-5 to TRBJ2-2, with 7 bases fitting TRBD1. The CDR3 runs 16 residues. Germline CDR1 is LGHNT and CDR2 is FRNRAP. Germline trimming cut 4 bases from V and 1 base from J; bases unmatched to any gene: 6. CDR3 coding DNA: TGTGCTAGTGGTTCCGGACAGGCATTGAACACCGGGGAGCTGTTTTTT. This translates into CASGSGQALNTGELFF.

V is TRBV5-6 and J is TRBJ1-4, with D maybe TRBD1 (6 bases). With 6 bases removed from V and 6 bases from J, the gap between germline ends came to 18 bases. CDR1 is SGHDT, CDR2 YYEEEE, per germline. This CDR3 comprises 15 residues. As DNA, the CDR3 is TGTGCCAGCACCTTAGGGTGGGGGCCGGATGAAAAACTGTTTTTT. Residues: CASTLGWGPDEKLFF.

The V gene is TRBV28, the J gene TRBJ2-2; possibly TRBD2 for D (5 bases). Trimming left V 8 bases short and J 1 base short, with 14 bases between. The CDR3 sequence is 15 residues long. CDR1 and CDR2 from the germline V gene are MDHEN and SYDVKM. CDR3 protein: CASLSSGLNTGELFF. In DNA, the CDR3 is TGTGCCAGCCTCTCCTCGGGGTTGAACACCGGGGAGCTGTTTTTT.

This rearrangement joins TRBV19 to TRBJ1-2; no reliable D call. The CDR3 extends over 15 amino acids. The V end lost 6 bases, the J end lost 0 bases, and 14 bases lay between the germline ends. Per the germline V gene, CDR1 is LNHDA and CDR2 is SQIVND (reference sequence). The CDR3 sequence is CASRRTGRTNYGYTF. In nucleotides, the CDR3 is TGTGCCAGTAGACGGACCGGGAGAACTAACTATGGCTACACCTTC.

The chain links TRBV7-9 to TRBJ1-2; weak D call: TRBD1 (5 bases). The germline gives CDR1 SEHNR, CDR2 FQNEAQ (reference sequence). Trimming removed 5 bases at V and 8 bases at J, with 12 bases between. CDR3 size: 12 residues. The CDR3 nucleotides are TGTGCCAGCAGCCAGGGCCCTTACGGCTACACCTTC. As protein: CASSQGPYGYTF.

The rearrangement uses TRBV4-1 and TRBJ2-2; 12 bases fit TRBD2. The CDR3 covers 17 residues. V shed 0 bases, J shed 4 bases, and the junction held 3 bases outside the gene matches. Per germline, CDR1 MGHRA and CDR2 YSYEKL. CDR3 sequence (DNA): TGCGCCAGCAGCCAAGACAGGACTAGCGGGATCACCGGGGAGCTGTTTTTT. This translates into CASSQDRTSGITGELFF.

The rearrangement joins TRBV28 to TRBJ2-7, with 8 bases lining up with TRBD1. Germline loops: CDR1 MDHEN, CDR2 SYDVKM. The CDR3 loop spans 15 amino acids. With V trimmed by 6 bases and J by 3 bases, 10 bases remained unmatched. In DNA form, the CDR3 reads TGTGCCAGCAGAGCCGGGACAGGATTTCTCTACGAGCAGTACTTC. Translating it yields CASRAGTGFLYEQYF.

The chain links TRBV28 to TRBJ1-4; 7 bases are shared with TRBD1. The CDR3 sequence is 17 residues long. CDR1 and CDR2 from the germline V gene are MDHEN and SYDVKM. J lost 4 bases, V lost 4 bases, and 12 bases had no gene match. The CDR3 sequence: CASSSIFVDRDNEKLFF. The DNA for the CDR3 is TGTGCCAGCAGTTCCATCTTCGTCGACAGGGATAATGAAAAACTGTTTTTT.

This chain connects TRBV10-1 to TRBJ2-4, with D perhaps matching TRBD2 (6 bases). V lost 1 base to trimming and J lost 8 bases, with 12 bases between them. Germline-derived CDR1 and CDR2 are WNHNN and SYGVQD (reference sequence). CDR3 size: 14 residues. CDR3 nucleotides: TGCGCCAGCAGTGAGTTTGGGTCGGGAGACATTCAGTACTTC. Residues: CASSEFGSGDIQYF.

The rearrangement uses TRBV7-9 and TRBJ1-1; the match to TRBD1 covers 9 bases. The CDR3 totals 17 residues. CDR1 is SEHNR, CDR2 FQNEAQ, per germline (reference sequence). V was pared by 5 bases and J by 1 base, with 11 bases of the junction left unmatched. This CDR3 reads CASSRDREVTKNTEAFF. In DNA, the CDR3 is TGTGCCAGCAGCCGGGACAGGGAGGTCACGAAGAACACTGAAGCTTTCTTT.

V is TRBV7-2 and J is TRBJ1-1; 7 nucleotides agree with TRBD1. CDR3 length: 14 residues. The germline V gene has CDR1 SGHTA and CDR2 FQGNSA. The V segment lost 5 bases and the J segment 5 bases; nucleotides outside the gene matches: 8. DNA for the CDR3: TGTGCCAGCAGCACGACAGGGTGGGGTACTGAAGCTTTCTTT. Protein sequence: CASSTTGWGTEAFF.

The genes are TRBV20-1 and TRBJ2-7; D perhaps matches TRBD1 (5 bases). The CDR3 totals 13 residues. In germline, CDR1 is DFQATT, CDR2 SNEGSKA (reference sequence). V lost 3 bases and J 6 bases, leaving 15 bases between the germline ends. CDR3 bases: TGCAGTGCTAGTCCTACCGCAAGGGGCGAGCAGTACTTC. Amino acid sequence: CSASPTARGEQYF.

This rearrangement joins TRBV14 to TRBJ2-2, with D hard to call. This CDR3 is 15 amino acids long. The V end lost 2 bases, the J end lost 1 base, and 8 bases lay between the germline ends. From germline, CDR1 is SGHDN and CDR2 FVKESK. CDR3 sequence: CASSQILLNTGELFF. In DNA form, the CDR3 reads TGTGCCAGCAGCCAAATCCTCTTGAACACCGGGGAGCTGTTTTTT.

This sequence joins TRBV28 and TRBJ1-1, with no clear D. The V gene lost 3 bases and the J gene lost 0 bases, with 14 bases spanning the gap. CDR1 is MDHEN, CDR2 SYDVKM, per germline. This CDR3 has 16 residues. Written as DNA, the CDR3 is TGTGCCAGCAGTTTCCCATCGGGTCGATTGAACACTGAAGCTTTCTTT. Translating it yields CASSFPSGRLNTEAFF.

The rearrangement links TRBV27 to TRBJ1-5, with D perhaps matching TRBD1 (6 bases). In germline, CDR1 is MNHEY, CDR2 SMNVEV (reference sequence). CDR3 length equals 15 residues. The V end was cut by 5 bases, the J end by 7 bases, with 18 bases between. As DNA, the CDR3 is TGTGCCAGCAGTCCAGTAGACAGGTTTAACCAGCCCCAGCATTTT. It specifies CASSPVDRFNQPQHF.

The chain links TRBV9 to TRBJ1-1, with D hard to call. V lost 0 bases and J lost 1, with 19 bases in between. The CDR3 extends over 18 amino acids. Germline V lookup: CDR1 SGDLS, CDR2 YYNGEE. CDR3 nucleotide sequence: TGTGCCAGCAGCGTAGGAGGGTGGGCCTCCCCCACGAACACTGAAGCTTTCTTT. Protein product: CASSVGGWASPTNTEAFF.

The CDR3 bases are TGTGCCACCACTCTGGGACAGCACACCGGGGAGCTGTTTTTT. This translates into CATTLGQHTGELFF. This sequence joins TRBV15 and TRBJ2-2; 7 nucleotides line up with TRBD1. The CDR3 contains 14 residues. Germline values: CDR1 LNHNV, CDR2 YYDKDF (reference sequence). Germline trimming cut 7 bases from V and 3 bases from J; bases unmatched to any gene: 5.